This T cell receptor (beta chain) was observed in a study of blood T cell repertoires in COVID-19. At the level of the study: Spain, Italy and the United States supplied samples that represented acute and convalescent COVID-19. The cDNA or gDNA used as material had been derived from T cells, B-cell-depleted T cells, or PBMCs.

The CDR3 sequence is 15 residues long. Trimming stripped 1 base from V and 4 bases from J, with 13 bases between. The V gene's germline CDR1 is SGHVS and CDR2 FQNEAQ. Methods used by the authors: Amplification from reference gene primers served as the basis for estimated nucleated cell counts. Here immunoSEQ multiplex PCR was the method, and the copy in TCRdb shows in-frame clones only, minus some. V, J and clone size are those of that table, while D and trimming were read from the DNA. Of approximately 200,000 clones in the sample, around 88% were seen once. The sequencing sample was made of peripheral blood. The TCR comes from a man younger than 35 with active or convalescent COVID-19. The rearrangement links TRBV7-8 to TRBJ1-2; D is undetermined. In DNA, the CDR3 is TGTGCCAGCAGCTTAGAATCAGGCCAGTCCTATGGCTACACCTTC. Its protein product is CASSLESGQSYGYTF.